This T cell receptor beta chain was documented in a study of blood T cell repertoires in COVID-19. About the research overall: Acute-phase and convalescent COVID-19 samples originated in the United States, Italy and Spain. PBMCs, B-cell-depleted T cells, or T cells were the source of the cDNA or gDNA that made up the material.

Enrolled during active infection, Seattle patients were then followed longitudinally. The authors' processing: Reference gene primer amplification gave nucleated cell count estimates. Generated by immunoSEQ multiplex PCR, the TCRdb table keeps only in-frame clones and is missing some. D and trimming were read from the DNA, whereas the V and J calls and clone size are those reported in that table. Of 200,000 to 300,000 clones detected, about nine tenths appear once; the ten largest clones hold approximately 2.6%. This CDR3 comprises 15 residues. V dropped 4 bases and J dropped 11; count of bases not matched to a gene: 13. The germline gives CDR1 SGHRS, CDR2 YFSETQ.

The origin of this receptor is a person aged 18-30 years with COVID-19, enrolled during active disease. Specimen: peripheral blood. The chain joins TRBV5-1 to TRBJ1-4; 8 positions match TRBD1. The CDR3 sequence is CASSVTGVGSEKLFF. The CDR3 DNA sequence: TGCGCCAGCAGCGTGACAGGGGTAGGTTCGGAGAAACTGTTTTTT.